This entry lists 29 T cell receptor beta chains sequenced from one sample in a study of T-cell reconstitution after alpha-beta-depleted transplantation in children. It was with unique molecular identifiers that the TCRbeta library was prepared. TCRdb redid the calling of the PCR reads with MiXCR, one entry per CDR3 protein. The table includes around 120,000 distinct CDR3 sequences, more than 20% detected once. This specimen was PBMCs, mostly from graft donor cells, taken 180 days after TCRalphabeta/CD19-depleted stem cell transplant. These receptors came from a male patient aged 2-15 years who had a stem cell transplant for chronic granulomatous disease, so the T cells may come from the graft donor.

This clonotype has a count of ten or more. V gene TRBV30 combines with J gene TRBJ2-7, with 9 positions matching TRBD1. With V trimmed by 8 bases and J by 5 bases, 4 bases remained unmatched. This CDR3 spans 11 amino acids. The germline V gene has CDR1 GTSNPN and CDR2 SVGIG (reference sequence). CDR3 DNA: TGTGCCGGGGGGACAGGGAACGAGCAGTACTTC. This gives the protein CAGGTGNEQYF. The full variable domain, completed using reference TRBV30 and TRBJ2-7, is SQTIHQWPATLVQPVGSPLSLECTVEGTSNPNLYWYRQAAGRGLQLLFYSVGIGQISSEVPQNLSASRPQDRQFILSSKKLLLSDSGFYLCAGGTGNEQYFGPGTRLTVT.

The CDR3 protein is CASSPSIAGVSYEQYF. CDR3 DNA: TGTGCCAGCAGCCCATCCATAGCGGGGGTCTCCTACGAGCAGTACTTC. J is TRBJ2-7 and V is TRBV7-2; 9 bases are shared with TRBD2. Germline V gene sequence: CDR1 SGHTA, CDR2 FQGNSA. The junction had 8 bases not matched to a gene; V was cut back by 5 bases and J by 0 bases. The CDR3 is 16 amino acids.

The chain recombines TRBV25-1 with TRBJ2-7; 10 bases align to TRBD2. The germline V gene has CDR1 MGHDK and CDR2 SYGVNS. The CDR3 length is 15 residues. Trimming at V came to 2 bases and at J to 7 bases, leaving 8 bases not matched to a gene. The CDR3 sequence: CASSELAGVRYEQYF. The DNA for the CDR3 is TGTGCCAGCAGTGAACTAGCGGGAGTTCGTTATGAGCAGTACTTC.

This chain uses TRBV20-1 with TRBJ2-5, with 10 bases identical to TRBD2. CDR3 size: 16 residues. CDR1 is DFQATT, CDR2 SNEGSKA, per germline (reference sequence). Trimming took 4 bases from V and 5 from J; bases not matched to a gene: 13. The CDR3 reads CSATNVMGLALETQYF. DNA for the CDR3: TGCAGTGCTACGAATGTTATGGGACTAGCGTTGGAGACCCAGTACTTC.

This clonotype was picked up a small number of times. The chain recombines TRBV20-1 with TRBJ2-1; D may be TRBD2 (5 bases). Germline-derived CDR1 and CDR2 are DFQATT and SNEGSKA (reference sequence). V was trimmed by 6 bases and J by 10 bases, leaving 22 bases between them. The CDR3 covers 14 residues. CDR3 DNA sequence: TGCAGTGCCAAGAGAGGCGGGCCCTTGGTAGAGCAGTTCTTC. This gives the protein CSAKRGGPLVEQFF.

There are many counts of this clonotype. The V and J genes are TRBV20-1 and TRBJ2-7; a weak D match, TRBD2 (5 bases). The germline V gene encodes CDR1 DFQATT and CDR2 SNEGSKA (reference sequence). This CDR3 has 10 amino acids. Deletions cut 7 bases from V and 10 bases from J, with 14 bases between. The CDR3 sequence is CSVDGIGQYF. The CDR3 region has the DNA TGCAGTGTTGACGGGATAGGTCAGTACTTC.

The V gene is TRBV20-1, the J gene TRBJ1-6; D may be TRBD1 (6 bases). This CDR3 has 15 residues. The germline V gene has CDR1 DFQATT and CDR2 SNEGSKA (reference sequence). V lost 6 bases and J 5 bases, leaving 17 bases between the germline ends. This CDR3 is CSADQTTGDNSPLHF. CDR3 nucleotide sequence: TGCAGTGCCGATCAAACGACAGGTGATAATTCACCCCTCCACTTT.

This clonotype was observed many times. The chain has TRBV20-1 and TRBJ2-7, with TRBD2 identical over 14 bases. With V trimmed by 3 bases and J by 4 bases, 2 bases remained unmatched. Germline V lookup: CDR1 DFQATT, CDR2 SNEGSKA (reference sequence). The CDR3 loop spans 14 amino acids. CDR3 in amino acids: CSARGLAGDYEQYF. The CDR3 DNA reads TGCAGTGCTAGGGGACTAGCGGGAGATTACGAGCAGTACTTC.

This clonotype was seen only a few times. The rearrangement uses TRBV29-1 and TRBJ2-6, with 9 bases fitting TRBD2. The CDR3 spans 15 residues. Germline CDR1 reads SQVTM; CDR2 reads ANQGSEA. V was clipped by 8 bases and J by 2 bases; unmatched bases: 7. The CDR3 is CSSGLAVTGANVLTF. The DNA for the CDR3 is TGCAGCTCGGGACTAGCAGTTACTGGGGCCAACGTCCTGACTTTC.

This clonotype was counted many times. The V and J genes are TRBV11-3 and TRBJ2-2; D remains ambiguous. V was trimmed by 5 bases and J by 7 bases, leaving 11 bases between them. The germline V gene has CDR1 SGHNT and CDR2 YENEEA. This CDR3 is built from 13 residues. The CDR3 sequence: CASSPPYHGELFF. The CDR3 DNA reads TGTGCCAGCAGCCCACCCTACCACGGGGAGCTGTTTTTT.

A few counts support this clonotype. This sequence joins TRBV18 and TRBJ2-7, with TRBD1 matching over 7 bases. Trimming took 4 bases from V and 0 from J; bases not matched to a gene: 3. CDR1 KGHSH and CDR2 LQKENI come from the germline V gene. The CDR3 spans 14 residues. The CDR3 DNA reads TGTGCCAGCTCACGCGACAGGGACTCCTACGAGCAGTACTTC. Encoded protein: CASSRDRDSYEQYF.

The CDR3 DNA reads TGTGCCAGCAACAACCGGGACAGGGTGGGCAATGAGCAGTTCTTC. Protein sequence: CASNNRDRVGNEQFF. V and J are TRBV12-3 or TRBV12-4 and TRBJ2-1, with 9 positions matching TRBD1. The CDR3 length is 15 residues. V lost 7 bases and J lost 6; bases outside the gene matches: 10.

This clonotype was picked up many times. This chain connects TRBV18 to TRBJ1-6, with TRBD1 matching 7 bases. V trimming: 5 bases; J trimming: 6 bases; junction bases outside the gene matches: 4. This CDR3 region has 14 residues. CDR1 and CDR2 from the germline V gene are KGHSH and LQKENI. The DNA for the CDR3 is TGTGCCAGCTCAGCCCGGGACAGTAATTCACCCCTCCACTTT. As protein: CASSARDSNSPLHF.

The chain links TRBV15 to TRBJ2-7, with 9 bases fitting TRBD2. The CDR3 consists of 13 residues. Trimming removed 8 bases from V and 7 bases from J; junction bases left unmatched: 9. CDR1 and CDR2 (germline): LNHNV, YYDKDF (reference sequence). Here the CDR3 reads CATGAGGLGEQYF. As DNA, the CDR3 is TGTGCCACCGGGGCGGGAGGGCTAGGAGAGCAGTACTTC.

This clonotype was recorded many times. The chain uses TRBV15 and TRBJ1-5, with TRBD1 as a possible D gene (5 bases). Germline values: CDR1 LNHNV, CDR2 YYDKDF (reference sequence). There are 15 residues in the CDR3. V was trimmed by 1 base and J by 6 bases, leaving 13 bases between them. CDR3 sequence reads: CATSRAVVRGQPQHF. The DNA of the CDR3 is TGTGCCACCAGCAGAGCAGTCGTAAGGGGTCAGCCCCAGCATTTT. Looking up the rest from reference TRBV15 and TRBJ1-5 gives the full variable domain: DAMVIQNPRYQVTQFGKPVTLSCSQTLNHNVMYWYQQKSSQAPKLLFHYYDKDFNNEADTPDNFQSRRPNTSFCFLDIRSPGLGDTAMYLCATSRAVVRGQPQHFGDGTRLSIL.

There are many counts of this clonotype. The CDR3 DNA is TGCAGCGCCGGGCCTCGACTAAGCACAGATACGCAGTATTTT. Translating gives CSAGPRLSTDTQYF. V and J are TRBV29-1 and TRBJ2-3; the D gene is possibly TRBD2 (5 bases). Germline V lookup: CDR1 SQVTM, CDR2 ANQGSEA. Deletions cut 7 bases from V and 0 bases from J, with 14 bases between. This CDR3 region has 14 residues.

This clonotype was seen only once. The CDR3 DNA reads TGTGCCAGCAGATGGTCGAGCACAGATACGCAGTATTTT. Encoded protein: CASRWSSTDTQYF. The chain joins TRBV7-9 to TRBJ2-3, with D unresolved. From germline, CDR1 is SEHNR and CDR2 FQNEAQ (reference sequence). CDR3 length: 13 residues. V lost 6 bases and J lost 0, with 7 bases in between.

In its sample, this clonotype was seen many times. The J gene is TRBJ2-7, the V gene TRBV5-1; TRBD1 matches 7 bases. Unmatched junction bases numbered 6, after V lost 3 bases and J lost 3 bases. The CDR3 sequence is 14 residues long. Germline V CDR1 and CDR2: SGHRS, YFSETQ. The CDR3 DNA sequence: TGCGCCAGCAGCTCTGGACAGGCGCTCTACGAGCAGTACTTC. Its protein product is CASSSGQALYEQYF.

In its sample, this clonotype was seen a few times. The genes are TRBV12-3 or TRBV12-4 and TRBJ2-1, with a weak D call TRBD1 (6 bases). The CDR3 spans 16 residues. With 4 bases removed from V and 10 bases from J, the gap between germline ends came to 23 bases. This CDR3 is CASSSATRDNGWEQFF. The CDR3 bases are TGTGCCAGCAGTTCTGCTACCCGGGACAACGGGTGGGAGCAGTTCTTC.

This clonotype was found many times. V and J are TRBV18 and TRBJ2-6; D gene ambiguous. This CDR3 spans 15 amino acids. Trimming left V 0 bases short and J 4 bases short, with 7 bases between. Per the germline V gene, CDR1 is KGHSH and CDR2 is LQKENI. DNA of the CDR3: TGTGCCAGCTCACCACCGCGTGGAGGGGCCAACGTCCTGACTTTC. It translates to CASSPPRGGANVLTF.

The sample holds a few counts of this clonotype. DNA of the CDR3: TGTGCCAGCAGTTCAATCGGACTAGCGCAATATGAGCAGTTCTTC. Residues: CASSSIGLAQYEQFF. J is TRBJ2-1 and V is TRBV12-3 or TRBV12-4, with 9 bases lining up with TRBD2. The CDR3 is 15 residues long. The V and J ends lost 4 bases and 8 bases, in that order; junction bases with no gene match: 9.

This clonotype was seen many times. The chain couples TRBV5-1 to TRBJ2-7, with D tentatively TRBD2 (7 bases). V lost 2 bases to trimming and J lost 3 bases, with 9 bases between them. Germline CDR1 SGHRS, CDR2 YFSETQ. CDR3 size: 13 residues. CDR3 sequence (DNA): TGCGCCAGCAGCTTCGGGGGGCTCTACGAGCAGTACTTC. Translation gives CASSFGGLYEQYF.

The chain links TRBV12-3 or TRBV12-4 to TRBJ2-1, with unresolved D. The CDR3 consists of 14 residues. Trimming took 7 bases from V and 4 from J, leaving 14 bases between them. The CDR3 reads CASKQRLGYNEQFF. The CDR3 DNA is TGTGCCAGCAAACAGAGGCTTGGGTACAATGAGCAGTTCTTC.

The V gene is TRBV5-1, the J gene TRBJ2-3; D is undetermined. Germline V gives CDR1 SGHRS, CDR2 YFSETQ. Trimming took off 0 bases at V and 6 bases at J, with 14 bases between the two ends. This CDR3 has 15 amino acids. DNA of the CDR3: TGCGCCAGCAGCTTGGACCCCCCACGGGTTGATACGCAGTATTTT. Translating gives CASSLDPPRVDTQYF.

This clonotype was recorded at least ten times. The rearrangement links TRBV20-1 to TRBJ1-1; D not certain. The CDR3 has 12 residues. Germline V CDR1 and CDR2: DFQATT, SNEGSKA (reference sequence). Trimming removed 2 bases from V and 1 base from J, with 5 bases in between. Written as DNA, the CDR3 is TGCAGTGCTAGAAAGGGGAACACTGAAGCTTTCTTT. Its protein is CSARKGNTEAFF.

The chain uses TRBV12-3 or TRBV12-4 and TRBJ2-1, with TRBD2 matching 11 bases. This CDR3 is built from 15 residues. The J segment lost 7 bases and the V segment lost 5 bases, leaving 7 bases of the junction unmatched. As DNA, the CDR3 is TGTGCCAGCAGTACCGGGACTAGCGGTGCGAATGAGCAGTTCTTC. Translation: CASSTGTSGANEQFF.

CDR3 in amino acids: CASSPSGLLHEQYF. DNA for the CDR3: TGTGCCAGCTCCCCGTCCGGGTTACTGCACGAGCAGTACTTC. V gene TRBV18 combines with J gene TRBJ2-7; the D is unclear. The CDR3 is made up of 14 amino acids. Germline CDR1 and CDR2: KGHSH and LQKENI. Trimming shortened V by 6 bases and J by 5 bases, and 17 bases separated the two germline ends.

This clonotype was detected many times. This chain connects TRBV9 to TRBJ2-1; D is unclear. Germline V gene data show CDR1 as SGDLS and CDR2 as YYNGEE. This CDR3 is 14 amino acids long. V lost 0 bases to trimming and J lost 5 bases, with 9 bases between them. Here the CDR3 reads CASSVGWANNEQFF. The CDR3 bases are TGTGCCAGCAGCGTAGGTTGGGCGAACAATGAGCAGTTCTTC.

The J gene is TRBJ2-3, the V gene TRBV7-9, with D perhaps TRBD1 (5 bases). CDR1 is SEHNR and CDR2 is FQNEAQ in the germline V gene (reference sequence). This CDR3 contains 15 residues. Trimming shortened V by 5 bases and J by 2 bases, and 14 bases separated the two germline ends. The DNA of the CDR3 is TGTGCCAGCAGCCACAAATCAGGGTCCACAGATACGCAGTATTTT. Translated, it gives CASSHKSGSTDTQYF.